Listed below are T cell receptor beta chains from one sample, sequenced in a study of blood T cells in healthy people across ages. MiXCR, applied by TCRdb to the 5' RACE reads, yields one record per CDR3 protein. Of roughly 700,000 distinct CDR3 sequences listed, about 25% are singletons. These same data were also listed under a study on T cells of mothers and their children.

Material: blood. The receptors originated from a boy under 18 in good health. The CDR3 runs from the conserved cysteine through the conserved F or W. D genes are given only for firm matches. Expanded clones are given a class, and other clones once, few, many or no size at all.

J: TRBJ1-2
V: TRBV12-3/TRBV12-4
D: -
length: 14
size: few
DNA: TGTGCCAGCAGTTTATCCAGGTCCCTCTATGGCTACACCTTC
CDR3: CASSLSRSLYGYTF

J: TRBJ1-3
V: TRBV27
D: -
length: 14
size: -
DNA: TGTGCCAGCAGCCTAGGGCGGAACGGAAACACCATATATTTT
CDR3: CASSLGRNGNTIYF

J: TRBJ2-7
V: TRBV29-1
D: -
length: 16
size: -
DNA: TGCAGCGCCCTGGGTGTCACGGTAGAAGGGTTCTACGAGCAGTACTTC
CDR3: CSALGVTVEGFYEQYF

J: TRBJ1-2
V: TRBV5-1
D: -
length: 15
size: -
DNA: TGCGCCAGCAGCTTGAACGCAGGGCGAGACTATGGCTACACCTTC
CDR3: CASSLNAGRDYGYTF

J: TRBJ1-1
V: TRBV20-1
D: -
length: 13
size: -
DNA: TGCAGTGCTAGGGGCAGGACGGACACTGAAGCTTTCTTT
CDR3: CSARGRTDTEAFF

J: TRBJ1-2
V: TRBV7-9
D: TRBD1
length: 16
size: -
DNA: TGTGCCAGCAGCCCAACTCCAGGGGGCCTCCCTGAAGGCTACACCTTC
CDR3: CASSPTPGGLPEGYTF

J: TRBJ2-7
V: TRBV20-1
D: TRBD2
length: 14
size: few
DNA: TGCAGTGCTACATACGCGGGGGTTACCCACGAGCAGTACTTC
CDR3: CSATYAGVTHEQYF

J: TRBJ2-5
V: TRBV7-3
D: TRBD1
length: 15
size: many
DNA: TGTGCCAGCAGCTTGGAGGCAGGGGGCCGGGAGACCCAGTACTTC
CDR3: CASSLEAGGRETQYF

J: TRBJ2-7
V: TRBV29-1
D: TRBD1
length: 16
size: few
DNA: TGCAGCGTTGGGCTGTGGGACAGGGAAGATGGAGACGAGCAGTACTTC
CDR3: CSVGLWDREDGDEQYF

J: TRBJ1-2
V: TRBV5-6
D: -
length: 13
size: -
DNA: TGTGCCAGCAGCATACAGGGTCTCTATGGCTACACCTTC
CDR3: CASSIQGLYGYTF

J: TRBJ2-7
V: TRBV4-3
D: TRBD1
length: 15
size: -
DNA: TGCGCCAGCAGCCAAGGTTTAGGGGGCTCGTACGAGCAGTACTTC
CDR3: CASSQGLGGSYEQYF

J: TRBJ2-5
V: TRBV7-3
D: -
length: 15
size: few
DNA: TGTGCCAGCAGCTTAACCCAGGGGCGCGGAGAGACCCAGTACTTC
CDR3: CASSLTQGRGETQYF

J: TRBJ2-2
V: TRBV9
D: -
length: 15
size: -
DNA: TGTGCCAGCAGCTCGACAGCCGCGAACACCGGGGAGCTGTTTTTT
CDR3: CASSSTAANTGELFF

J: TRBJ2-3
V: TRBV7-8
D: TRBD2
length: 16
size: few
DNA: TGTGCCAGCAGCATCCGGACTAGCGGGGACACAGATACGCAGTATTTT
CDR3: CASSIRTSGDTDTQYF

J: TRBJ2-3
V: TRBV7-9
D: TRBD2
length: 16
size: few
DNA: TGTGCCAGCAGCCCGACTAGCGGGAGAAGCACAGATACGCAGTATTTT
CDR3: CASSPTSGRSTDTQYF

J: TRBJ2-1
V: TRBV29-1
D: -
length: 13
size: once
DNA: TGCAGCGTTGAAGTACGGAACTACAATGAGCAGTTCTTC
CDR3: CSVEVRNYNEQFF

J: TRBJ1-1
V: TRBV12-3/TRBV12-4
D: -
length: 15
size: -
DNA: TGTGCCAGCAGTTTTCATTACCTTGGTAACACTGAAGCTTTCTTT
CDR3: CASSFHYLGNTEAFF